The 5 T cell receptor beta chains in this list originate from one sample, sequenced in a study of CD8+ T cells in alopecia areata listed by TCRdb under 2018. The time point label, as the study defines it: baseline before oral tofacitinib. The library was built by means of the immunoSEQ multiplex PCR assay. RNA was extracted from all samples and reverse transcribed into cDNA, which served as template for TCR sequencing. The table comes from immuneACCESS by way of TCRdb, which keeps in-frame sequences with V and J called. Part of the clones is missing from these tables; in studies checked, under half for an unresolved V gene and the rest for unknown reasons. A total of 150,000 to 200,000 clones appear in this sample, 50% to 70% of them only once. The ten top clones hold over 1.5% of the sample. Material: CD4+ T cells sorted from blood, obtained at week 0. These receptor sequences come from a human donor with alopecia areata.

The chain employs TRBV6-1 and TRBJ2-7; D unresolved. The CDR3 has 13 amino acids. V was pared by 6 bases and J by 2 bases, with 11 bases between. CDR1 MNHNS and CDR2 SASEGT come from the germline V gene. The chain's CDR3 is CASRTLTTYEQYF. The CDR3 coding sequence is TGTGCCAGCAGGACACTTACTACCTACGAGCAGTACTTC.

This clone occurred a few times. The chain recombines TRBV29-1 with TRBJ2-3; maybe TRBD2 (5 bases). In germline, CDR1 is SQVTM, CDR2 ANQGSEA. The CDR3 is made up of 13 amino acids. Trimming pared 4 bases from V and 0 bases from J, leaving 8 bases between. CDR3 sequence reads: CSVGGGSTDTQYF. The CDR3 DNA is TGCAGCGTTGGAGGAGGAAGCACAGATACGCAGTATTTT.

This chain links TRBV4-1 with TRBJ2-5; TRBD1 is a possible D gene (6 bases). Germline V gene sequence: CDR1 MGHRA, CDR2 YSYEKL. V lost 8 bases, J lost 1 base, and 14 bases lay in between. The CDR3 has 14 amino acids. The CDR3 DNA is TGCGCCAGCTCTTCGGACAGTGTCCAAGAGACCCAGTACTTC. Residues: CASSSDSVQETQYF.

A few counts support this clone. The rearrangement joins TRBV29-1 to TRBJ2-1, with 8 bases identical to TRBD1. The ends lost 2 bases at V and 7 bases at J; junction bases unmatched: 10. Germline V gene data show CDR1 as SQVTM and CDR2 as ANQGSEA. The CDR3 covers 15 residues. In DNA form, the CDR3 reads TGCAGCGTTGAATTTCCCCAGGGGGCGGGAAATGAGCAGTTCTTC. Protein sequence: CSVEFPQGAGNEQFF.

This clone turned up a few times. Likely a read error: the CDR3 ends without its conserved phenylalanine or tryptophan. It is unclear where the CDR3 begins or ends on the DNA, so no DNA is shown, and the CDR3 is as TCRdb lists it. This chain connects TRBV29-1 to TRBJ2-7; TRBD2 is the table's D call and was not checked against the DNA. The CDR3 length equals 9 residues, ends included. Germline V CDR1 and CDR2: SQVTM, ANQGSEA. The CDR3 loop reads CSVEPPKPI.